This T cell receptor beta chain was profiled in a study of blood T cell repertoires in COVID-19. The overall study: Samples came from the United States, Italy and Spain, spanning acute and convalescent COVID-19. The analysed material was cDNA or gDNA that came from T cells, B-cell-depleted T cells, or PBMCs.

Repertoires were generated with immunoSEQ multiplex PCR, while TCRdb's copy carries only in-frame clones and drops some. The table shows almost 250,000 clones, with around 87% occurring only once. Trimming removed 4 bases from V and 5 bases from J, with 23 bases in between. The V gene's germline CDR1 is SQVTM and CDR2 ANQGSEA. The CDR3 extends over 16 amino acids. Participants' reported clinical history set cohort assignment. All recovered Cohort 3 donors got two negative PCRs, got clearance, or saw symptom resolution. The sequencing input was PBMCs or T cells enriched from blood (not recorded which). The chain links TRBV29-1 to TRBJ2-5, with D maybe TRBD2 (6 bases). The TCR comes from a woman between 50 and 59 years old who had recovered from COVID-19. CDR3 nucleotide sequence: TGCAGCGTTGTCCGGGGCGAACGGGAGAGGGAGGAGACCCAGTACTTC. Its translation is CSVVRGEREREETQYF.